The clone carrying this TCR beta chain has only a few counts. A read error may produce the germline difference seen at one junction end. This sample was taken from a study of neoadjuvant anti-PD-1 for oral cavity cancer. Profiling relied on immunoSEQ multiplex PCR, and the TCRdb table lists in-frame clones only, not all of them. This table holds approximately 15,000 clones, less than 75% found once. Germline loops: CDR1 SSHAT, CDR2 FNYEAQ (reference sequence). CDR3 length: 14 amino acids. This receptor was obtained from a person aged 40-85 years with oral cavity squamous cell carcinoma. The chain combines TRBV7-7 with TRBJ2-7; maybe TRBD2 (6 bases). The sample here was PBMCs, taken before nivolumab (anti-PD-1) treatment. Here the CDR3 reads CASSSGVAPYEQYF. CDR3 DNA: TGTGCTAGCAGCTCGGGAGTAGCCCCCTACGAGCAGTACTTC.